The 10 T cell receptor beta chains in this list originate from one sample, sequenced in a study of response to subunit inactivated influenza vaccine. TCRdb reprocessed the RT-PCR reads with MiXCR, giving one entry per CDR3 protein. The table lists 500,000 to 600,000 distinct CDR3 sequences, 12% of them singletons. This specimen was PBMCs from blood, taken on the day of vaccination. These TCRs come from a man aged 50 to 60 who received an inactivated influenza vaccine.

V usage is TRBV20-1 and J usage is TRBJ2-1, with 11 positions matching TRBD2. This CDR3 comprises 18 residues. Germline CDR1 and CDR2: DFQATT and SNEGSKA (reference sequence). V shed 4 bases and J 0 bases; nucleotides not matched to a gene: 11. The CDR3 here is CSANELAGAFGSYNEQFF. CDR3 DNA: TGCAGTGCTAATGAACTAGCGGGAGCATTTGGCTCCTACAATGAGCAGTTCTTC.

V gene TRBV28 combines with J gene TRBJ2-5; 8 nucleotides match TRBD1. V was pared by 8 bases and J by 5 bases, with 13 bases of the junction left unmatched. The CDR3 totals 15 residues. From germline, CDR1 is MDHEN and CDR2 SYDVKM. Here the CDR3 DNA reads TGTGCCAGCGCCCCCCCCGACAGGGGTGGGGAGACCCAGTACTTC. It yields the protein CASAPPDRGGETQYF. Full variable domain (remainder filled in from reference TRBV28 and TRBJ2-5): DVKVTQSSRYLVKRTGEKVFLECVQDMDHENMFWYRQDPGLGLRLIYFSYDVKMKEKGDIPEGYSVSREKKERFSLILESASTNQTSMYLCASAPPDRGGETQYFGPGTRLLVL.

This clonotype was recorded at least ten times. The chain carries TRBV29-1 and TRBJ2-7; unclear D gene. The ends were cut back, 0 bases at V and 6 bases at J, with 18 bases in the middle. This CDR3 contains 15 residues. Germline V gene sequence: CDR1 SQVTM, CDR2 ANQGSEA. CDR3 coding DNA: TGCAGCGTTGAAGATCTTTGGAACCTCAGCCGCGAGCAGTACTTC. Protein: CSVEDLWNLSREQYF.

This clonotype showed up just a few times. The J gene is TRBJ1-6, the V gene TRBV20-1; D not resolved. This CDR3 has 15 residues. Germline values: CDR1 DFQATT, CDR2 SNEGSKA (reference sequence). With 2 bases removed from V and 7 bases from J, the gap between germline ends came to 15 bases. The CDR3 coding sequence is TGCAGTGCTAGATGGGGAGGAACGGAAAATTCACCCCTCCACTTT. Residues: CSARWGGTENSPLHF.

Only a few counts were recorded for this clonotype. This chain joins TRBV29-1 and TRBJ2-7; 10 bases fit TRBD2. The trim removed 3 bases at V and 2 bases at J, leaving 4 bases unmatched. This CDR3 region has 14 residues. The germline gives CDR1 SQVTM, CDR2 ANQGSEA. CDR3 in DNA: TGCAGCGTTGAGGTTCTAGCGGGAGCCTACGAGCAGTACTTC. Translating gives CSVEVLAGAYEQYF.

The J gene is TRBJ2-5, the V gene TRBV6-1; possibly TRBD2 for D (5 bases). V lost 7 bases, J lost 0 bases, and 9 bases lay in between. Germline CDR1 is MNHNS and CDR2 is SASEGT. This CDR3 region has 13 residues. The DNA for the CDR3 is TGTGCCAGCAACCCCGGGGACCAAGAGACCCAGTACTTC. Translation: CASNPGDQETQYF.

The CDR3 sequence is CASSGQGWGSTDTQYF. The CDR3 DNA reads TGTGCCAGCAGTGGCCAGGGATGGGGAAGCACAGATACGCAGTATTTT. V usage is TRBV6-1 and J usage is TRBJ2-3; tentatively, D is TRBD1 (5 bases). CDR3 length equals 16 residues. V was shortened by 4 bases and J by 0 bases, with 14 bases between the two germline ends. Germline V gives CDR1 MNHNS, CDR2 SASEGT.

This clonotype was recorded at least ten times. V is TRBV5-1 and J is TRBJ2-3, with D unclear. Trimming pared 0 bases from V and 3 bases from J, leaving 5 bases between. This CDR3 is built from 13 residues. CDR1 and CDR2 (germline): SGHRS, YFSETQ. CDR3 residues: CASSLGETDTQYF. CDR3 coding DNA: TGCGCCAGCAGCTTGGGAGAAACAGATACGCAGTATTTT. The whole variable domain, remainder taken from reference TRBV5-1 and TRBJ2-3, is KAGVTQTPRYLIKTRGQQVTLSCSPISGHRSVSWYQQTPGQGLQFLFEYFSETQRNKGNFPGRFSGRQFSNSRSEMNVSTLELGDSALYLCASSLGETDTQYFGPGTRLTVL.

In its sample, this clonotype was seen a few times. The J gene is TRBJ2-7, the V gene TRBV10-3, with D tentatively TRBD1 (6 bases). CDR3 size: 14 residues. V lost 8 bases and J lost 1, with 15 bases in between. Germline values: CDR1 ENHRY, CDR2 SYGVKD. CDR3 sequence reads: CAIRPDSSSYEQYF. The CDR3 DNA sequence: TGTGCCATCCGACCGGACAGTTCTTCCTACGAGCAGTACTTC.

This clonotype was seen only a few times. This chain's CDR3 is CASSQQDTLYLYEQYF. The CDR3 DNA is TGTGCCAGCAGCCAGCAGGACACCCTCTACTTATACGAGCAGTACTTC. The rearrangement uses TRBV3-1 and TRBJ2-7, with D perhaps TRBD1 (5 bases). Trimming left V 3 bases short and J 4 bases short, with 19 bases between. The length of the CDR3 is 16 residues. Per germline, CDR1 LGHDT and CDR2 YNNKEL (reference sequence).